This TCR beta chain was recorded in a study of OX40 agonist ivuxolimab in advanced cancers. As for the study in general: Averaging about 60 years in age, with a range of 23 to 79, the cohort was around 87% male. Partial response was recorded in three patients: one hepatocellular carcinoma and two cutaneous melanoma cases.

Sequenced by immunoSEQ multiplex PCR; TCRdb stores in-frame clones only, minus some. The sample records about 72,000 clones, 89% being singletons. Autoimmune disease history or systemic immunosuppression led to patients being barred. About this clone: The antigen is undetermined.

CDR1 is MNHEY, CDR2 SMNVEV, per germline (reference sequence). V lost 0 bases to trimming and J lost 6 bases, with 14 bases between them. The length of the CDR3 is 15 residues. General study results and limits: Doses of 0.1 to 3.0 mg/kg were accompanied by clonal expansion of CD4+ and CD8+ blood T cells by week 6.

This sequence was found in an adult with an advanced solid tumor such as melanoma, head and neck, liver or kidney cancer. Sample: CD4+ or CD8+ T cells sorted from blood, taken in a trial of the OX40 agonist ivuxolimab. The chain links TRBV27 to TRBJ2-5; a possible D gene is TRBD2 (6 bases). The CDR3 nucleotides read TGTGCCAGCAGTTTATCTCGCGGGACCTCGAAGACCCAGTACTTC. Translating gives CASSLSRGTSKTQYF.